Listed here are 5 T cell receptor beta chains from one sample, sequenced in a study of T-cell reconstitution after alpha-beta-depleted transplantation in children (dated by TCRdb to the mid-2010s). In light of the paper, this sample's treatment or condition label describes: allogeneic hematopoietic cell transplantation with graft depleted of TCRalphabeta T cells and CD19 B cells. Library generation was performed with PCR. Data came from an Illumina HiSeq 2500. Molecular barcoding was employed in the preparation of TCR libraries, with unique molecular identifiers being used to normalize TCRbeta repertoire quantification. TCRdb trimmed public reads at Q25 via fastp, called clones via MiXCR and kept in-frame beta chains. Every entry covers one CDR3 protein and lists the most common genes and DNA from its rows. In this sample the table shows around 450,000 distinct CDR3 sequences, approximately 42% of which occur a single time. In total, the top ten clones hold 27% of the sample.

This sample comprised PBMCs, obtained before TCRalphabeta/CD19-depleted stem cell transplant. The receptors here all came from a girl aged 2 to 9 with aplastic anemia, due to receive a stem cell transplant.

The rearrangement joins TRBV6-5 to TRBJ2-5, with D tentatively TRBD1 (5 bases). The CDR3 runs 15 residues. Trimming shortened V by 2 bases and J by 4 bases, and 14 bases separated the two germline ends. Germline V gene data show CDR1 as MNHEY and CDR2 as SVGAGI. In DNA, the CDR3 is TGTGCCAGCAGTTACGGGTGGTTGGGGCCAGAGACCCAGTACTTC. Translating gives CASSYGWLGPETQYF.

The rearrangement joins TRBV20-1 to TRBJ1-4; maybe TRBD1 (6 bases). V was pared by 0 bases and J by 8 bases, with 19 bases between. The length of the CDR3 is 16 residues. CDR1 and CDR2 from the germline V gene are DFQATT and SNEGSKA (reference sequence). The CDR3 sequence: CSARDFASGVGEKLFF. The CDR3 DNA sequence: TGCAGTGCTAGAGATTTTGCTTCAGGGGTCGGGGAAAAACTGTTTTTT.

In this sample, this clonotype turned up a few times. This chain joins TRBV20-1 and TRBJ1-5, with 8 bases aligning to TRBD1. The germline V gene has CDR1 DFQATT and CDR2 SNEGSKA (reference sequence). This CDR3 region has 15 residues. V lost 6 bases and J lost 7; bases outside the gene matches: 14. The CDR3 sequence: CSAVGRQGYIQPQHF. As DNA, the CDR3 is TGCAGTGCGGTGGGGAGACAGGGGTATATCCAGCCCCAGCATTTT.

The rearrangement joins TRBV7-3 to TRBJ2-1; TRBD2 matches at 7 bases. The CDR3 consists of 16 residues. Trimming cost V 5 bases and J 1 base; bases outside gene matches: 8. The germline V gene has CDR1 SGHTA and CDR2 FQGTGA. The CDR3 loop is CASSPREGTSYNEQFF. The DNA for the CDR3 is TGTGCCAGCAGCCCGAGGGAGGGTACATCCTACAATGAGCAGTTCTTC.

About this clonotype: A much bigger clone sits one base away, suggesting this may be a read error. The chain uses TRBV27 and TRBJ1-1; maybe TRBD1 (5 bases). The CDR3 runs 15 residues. The germline gives CDR1 MNHEY, CDR2 SMNVEV (reference sequence). CDR3 loop: CASSLSLTVNTEAIF. The CDR3 coding sequence is TGTGCCAGCAGTTTATCCCTGACAGTGAACACTGAAGCTATCTTT.